These 15 T cell receptor beta chains originate from one sample sequenced in a study of shared clonotypes between healthy human individuals. TCRdb keeps only in-frame clones here, not all; method: immunoSEQ multiplex PCR. The sample lists 900,000 to 1,200,000 clones; around 78% were seen once. The sample comprised memory CD4+ T cells from PBMCs. Regarding subset: CD45RA-negative fraction. These TCRs come from a young man in good health. Some clones in this sample may be carry-over from other donors' samples.

The J gene is TRBJ2-1, the V gene TRBV19, with 8 bases matching TRBD2. After removal of 6 bases from V and 8 bases from J, the junction contained 9 bases not matched to a gene. CDR3 length: 14 amino acids. CDR1 is LNHDA and CDR2 is SQIVND in the germline V gene (reference sequence). The CDR3: CASRRTGGFHEQFF. As DNA, the CDR3 is TGTGCCAGTAGGAGGACGGGAGGGTTCCATGAGCAGTTCTTC.

The CDR3 bases are TGTGCCAGCCTACCGGGAAGGTTCACAGATACGCAGTATTTT. Translating gives CASLPGRFTDTQYF. The V call is TRBV7-9, the J call TRBJ2-3; D is perhaps TRBD2 (5 bases). The CDR3 has 14 residues. The germline gives CDR1 SEHNR, CDR2 FQNEAQ (reference sequence). V was trimmed by 8 bases and J by 2 bases, leaving 14 bases between them.

As for this clone: This likely stems from a read error, as it lies one base from a far larger clone. Given the absence of the conserved phenylalanine or tryptophan at the CDR3 end, a read error is likely. This chain links TRBV29-1 with TRBJ1-1; D not certain. Germline V CDR1 and CDR2: SQVTM, ANQGSEA. CDR3 length: 14 residues. V lost 4 bases to trimming and J lost 7 bases, with 19 bases between them. Here the CDR3 DNA reads TGCAGCGTTGTCCTAACCCGGGGTGGGATTGAAGCTTTCTCT. Translating gives CSVVLTRGGIEAFS.

There are a few counts of this clone. CDR3 residues: CASSLHTPETQYF. The CDR3 nucleotides are TGTGCCAGCAGTTTACATACGCCGGAGACCCAGTACTTC. The chain combines TRBV28 with TRBJ2-5; D call uncertain. The CDR3 contains 13 residues. Germline lookup yields CDR1 MDHEN and CDR2 SYDVKM. The V end was cut by 2 bases, the J end by 5 bases, with 9 bases between.

V is TRBV7-3 and J is TRBJ2-1; the D gene is possibly TRBD2 (6 bases). The V gene lost 2 bases and the J gene lost 0 bases, with 11 bases spanning the gap. CDR3 length equals 16 residues. The germline gives CDR1 SGHTA, CDR2 FQGTGA. The DNA for the CDR3 is TGTGCCAGCAGCTTAGGAGGGGCCAGCTCCTACAATGAGCAGTTCTTC. Protein sequence: CASSLGGASSYNEQFF.

This clone has more than one count but fewer than ten. The sample holds other DNA sequences that translate to the same CDR3. This chain connects TRBV5-1 to TRBJ2-1; D is undetermined. Germline values: CDR1 SGHRS, CDR2 YFSETQ. The germline V and J ends were trimmed by 0 bases and 5 bases, with 9 bases remaining between them. The CDR3 runs 14 residues. CDR3 bases: TGCGCCAGCAGCTTGGGGACGGATAACAATGAGCAGTTCTTC. The encoded protein is CASSLGTDNNEQFF. Full variable domain (outside the CDR3, taken from reference TRBV5-1 and TRBJ2-1): KAGVTQTPRYLIKTRGQQVTLSCSPISGHRSVSWYQQTPGQGLQFLFEYFSETQRNKGNFPGRFSGRQFSNSRSEMNVSTLELGDSALYLCASSLGTDNNEQFFGPGTRLTVL.

The J gene is TRBJ2-3, the V gene TRBV9; possible D gene TRBD1, 6 bases. Germline assignment: CDR1 SGDLS and CDR2 YYNGEE. Trimming removed 0 bases from V and 0 bases from J, with 11 bases in between. The CDR3 contains 16 residues. Here the CDR3 DNA reads TGTGCCAGCAGCGTAGGGGGGCGGATCAGCACAGATACGCAGTATTTT. This gives the protein CASSVGGRISTDTQYF.

The J gene is TRBJ1-1, the V gene TRBV30; D might be TRBD1 (5 bases). Germline V CDR1 and CDR2: GTSNPN, SVGIG (reference sequence). This CDR3 spans 14 amino acids. V was clipped by 7 bases and J by 0 bases, with 15 bases between them. The CDR3 here is CAFGGTAMNTEAFF. DNA of the CDR3: TGTGCCTTCGGGGGGACCGCGATGAACACTGAAGCTTTCTTT.

The chain has TRBV4-1 and TRBJ1-6, with D unclear. V was clipped by 1 base and J by 10 bases, with 14 bases between them. This CDR3 comprises 15 residues. The germline V gene encodes CDR1 MGHRA and CDR2 YSYEKL. The CDR3 DNA reads as TGCGCCAGCAGCCAAGTGATAGGCTCCCAATCACCCCTCCACTTT. It is translated as CASSQVIGSQSPLHF.

As regards this clone: A much larger clone differs by one base, so this may be a read error. The chain has TRBV7-3 and TRBJ1-1; D gene unclear. The ends were cut back, 2 bases at V and 3 bases at J, with 7 bases in the middle. In germline, CDR1 is SGHTA, CDR2 FQGTGA. This CDR3 has 13 amino acids. DNA of the CDR3: TGTGCCAGCAGCTTATGGGTGGACACTGAAGCTTTCTTT. This codes for CASSLWVDTEAFF.

Of note for this clone: Other DNA sequences in the sample encode the same CDR3. The chain recombines TRBV5-1 with TRBJ2-3; D is unclear. V was trimmed by 0 bases and J by 6 bases, leaving 8 bases between them. The CDR3 has 13 residues. Per germline, CDR1 SGHRS and CDR2 YFSETQ. Here the CDR3 DNA reads TGCGCCAGCAGCTTGGGTACTCGGGATACGCAGTATTTT. Amino acid sequence: CASSLGTRDTQYF.

The rearrangement uses TRBV2 and TRBJ1-1, with D unresolved. In germline, CDR1 is SNHLY, CDR2 FYNNEI. This CDR3 contains 13 residues. V was clipped by 7 bases and J by 1 base, with 10 bases between them. The DNA for the CDR3 is TGTGCCAGCATCGTCGACACGAACACTGAAGCTTTCTTT. Protein: CASIVDTNTEAFF.

This chain uses TRBV5-4 with TRBJ2-5, with D possibly matching TRBD2 (7 bases). V gave up 6 bases and J gave up 1 base, with 16 bases separating them. The CDR3 runs to 15 residues. The germline CDR1 and CDR2 sequences are SGHNT and YYREEE (reference sequence). CDR3 in amino acids: CASNPGGRSQETQYF. CDR3 coding DNA: TGTGCCAGCAACCCGGGGGGCCGCAGCCAAGAGACCCAGTACTTC.

This chain connects TRBV7-2 to TRBJ1-2; D possibly corresponds to TRBD1 (5 bases). The V and J ends lost 5 bases and 9 bases respectively, with 16 bases between them. The germline V gene has CDR1 SGHTA and CDR2 FQGNSA. The CDR3 consists of 13 residues. CDR3 DNA sequence: TGTGCCAGCAGCCCGAGCCCCCAGGGAAGCTACACCTTC. Protein product: CASSPSPQGSYTF.

V gene TRBV28 combines with J gene TRBJ2-1, with D perhaps matching TRBD2 (6 bases). Germline assignment: CDR1 MDHEN and CDR2 SYDVKM. The CDR3 is made up of 15 amino acids. V was cut by 8 bases and J by 0 bases, with 14 bases left in between. The CDR3 reads CASGERVFSYNEQFF. The CDR3, as DNA: TGTGCCAGCGGAGAGCGGGTTTTCTCCTACAATGAGCAGTTCTTC.